This is a list of T cell receptor beta chains from one sample in a study of T cell clones after liver transplantation. Measured with immunoSEQ multiplex PCR; TCRdb has only the in-frame clones, and not every one. Among over 90,000 clones, about 81% were seen once, and the ten largest hold roughly 3.1%. The specimen comprised CD4+ T cells from blood, sampled about 50 months after liver transplant. Source of these receptors: a human patient who received a liver transplant. T cells may partly derive from the graft donor. The CDR3 runs from the conserved cysteine through the conserved F or W. The D gene is left open where the match is weak. Only some rows state a clone size, as once, few, many or a class for expanded clones.

-,14,-,TRBJ2-7,TRBV27,TGTGCCAGCAGGCCAGGAGGAAGACCCTACGAGCAGTACTTC,CASRPGGRPYEQYF
TRBD1,15,-,TRBJ2-3,TRBV7-3,TGTGCCAGCAGCATGGACAGGGGCCGCCTCGGGGCGCAGTATTTT,CASSMDRGRLGAQYF
-,13,-,TRBJ2-7,TRBV29-1,TGCAGCGTTGTTTCGCAGGGGGGTAACCAGCAGTACTTC,CSVVSQGGNQQYF
-,17,-,TRBJ1-6,TRBV9,TGTGCCAGCAGCCCCAAGTTGTCGAGCTCCTATAATTCACCCCTCCACTTT,CASSPKLSSSYNSPLHF
-,13,few,TRBJ1-5,TRBV28,TGTGCCAGCAGTGGGGGCCGGGTTGCGCCCCAGCATTTT,CASSGGRVAPQHF
-,14,-,TRBJ2-2,TRBV6-5,TGTGCCAGCAGTTTCGACACCGTCACCGGGGAGCTGTTTTTT,CASSFDTVTGELFF
TRBD2,13,-,TRBJ2-5,TRBV5-1,TGCGCCAGCTCCGGGGGGGTCGTGGAGACCCAGTACTTC,CASSGGVVETQYF
-,13,-,TRBJ1-3,TRBV19,TGTGCCAGTACTCGGACAGCAGGAAACACCATATATTTT,CASTRTAGNTIYF
TRBD2,17,-,TRBJ2-1,TRBV4-2,TGTGCCAGCAGCCAGGGTTCCAGCGGGGGGGCAGGAAATGAGCAGTTCTTC,CASSQGSSGGAGNEQFF
-,13,few,TRBJ1-1,TRBV13,TGTGCCAGCAGCCAGGAGTGGGAGACTGAAGCTTTCTTT,CASSQEWETEAFF
-,14,-,TRBJ1-4,TRBV28,TGTGCCAGCAAAGGCGGGGAAGGCGGCGGTAAACTGTTTTTT,CASKGGEGGGKLFF
-,12,-,TRBJ2-7,TRBV28,TGTGCCAGCATCGGGGATTTCTACGAGCAGTACTTC,CASIGDFYEQYF
-,11,-,TRBJ1-1,TRBV5-1,TGCGCCAGCAGCTTAAAAACTGAAGCTTTCTTT,CASSLKTEAFF
TRBD2,15,-,TRBJ2-2,TRBV9,TGTGCCAGCAGCGTAGAAGGGAGGGGAGCCGGGGAGCTGTTTTTT,CASSVEGRGAGELFF
TRBD1,13,-,TRBJ1-4,TRBV19,TGTGCCAGTATTGGGACAGGGAGGGAAAAACTGTTTTTT,CASIGTGREKLFF
TRBD1,16,few,TRBJ1-5,TRBV7-8,TGTGCCAGCAGCATCCAGGGGGGTAGTGGCAATCAGCCCCAGCATTTT,CASSIQGGSGNQPQHF
-,13,-,TRBJ2-4,TRBV5-4,TGTGCCAGCAGCGTACAGGGAGAGGGCATTCAGTACTTC,CASSVQGEGIQYF
-,13,few,TRBJ2-2,TRBV7-8,TGTGCCAGCAGCGCCAGAAGGGCCGGGGAGCTGTTTTTT,CASSARRAGELFF
TRBD2,15,-,TRBJ2-5,TRBV7-3,TGTGCCAGCAGCCCGTCGGGACTAGGGGGAGAGACCCAGTACTTC,CASSPSGLGGETQYF
TRBD2,17,-,TRBJ2-2,TRBV4-1,TGCGCCAGCAGCCAAGAACGCCTAGCGGGGGGAACCGGGGAGCTGTTTTTT,CASSQERLAGGTGELFF
-,12,-,TRBJ1-2,TRBV6-5,TGTGCCAGCAGTTCGGGTCCCTATGGCTACACCTTC,CASSSGPYGYTF
-,12,-,TRBJ1-1,TRBV6-6,TGTGCCAGCAGCCCACAGGGCACTGAAGCTTTCTTT,CASSPQGTEAFF
-,15,-,TRBJ2-3,TRBV7-3,TGTGCCAGCAGCTCCACTACCGCCGGGACAGATACGCAGTATTTT,CASSSTTAGTDTQYF
-,14,-,TRBJ1-4,TRBV7-2,TGTGCCAGCAGCTCCCGACAGACTAATGAAAAACTGTTTTTT,CASSSRQTNEKLFF
TRBD2,16,-,TRBJ2-5,TRBV6-5,TGTGCCAGCAGTTACTTTGCTAGCGGGGGGACGGAGACCCAGTACTTC,CASSYFASGGTETQYF
TRBD2,18,-,TRBJ2-3,TRBV6-1,TGTGCCAGCAGTGCGCTAGCGGGAGGTGGTAGGGTCACAGATACGCAGTATTTT,CASSALAGGGRVTDTQYF
TRBD1,16,-,TRBJ2-1,TRBV11-3,TGTGCCAGCAGCACCGGACAGGGGGCGTCCTACAATGAGCAGTTCTTC,CASSTGQGASYNEQFF
-,12,-,TRBJ2-7,TRBV19,TGTGCCAGTAGTATATCGGGCTACGAGCAGTACTTC,CASSISGYEQYF
TRBD1,14,-,TRBJ1-2,TRBV15,TGTGCCACCGAGGCGACAGGGGGCGGCTATGGCTACACCTTC,CATEATGGGYGYTF
-,14,-,TRBJ1-6,TRBV4-3,TGCGCCAGCAGCCAAGATTTAGGGTTCCCCCCCCTCCACTTT,CASSQDLGFPPLHF
TRBD1,17,-,TRBJ1-1,TRBV11-2,TGTGCCAGCAGCGGTTGGGACAGGGGGCACCCGAACACTGAAGCTTTCTTT,CASSGWDRGHPNTEAFF
TRBD2,15,-,TRBJ2-3,TRBV6-6,TGTGCCAGTAGAGGACTAGCGGGGGCCACAGATACGCAGTATTTT,CASRGLAGATDTQYF
-,15,few,TRBJ1-4,TRBV29-1,TGCAGCGTTGCACCCCACGGGGCTAGGGATGAAAAACTGTTTTTT,CSVAPHGARDEKLFF
-,13,-,TRBJ2-7,TRBV7-6,TGTGCCAGCAGCCTACAGGGACTTCAGGGGCAGTACTTC,CASSLQGLQGQYF
-,13,-,TRBJ2-7,TRBV28,TGTGCCAGCAGTGGCACCCCTGTGTACGAGCAGTACTTC,CASSGTPVYEQYF
-,11,-,TRBJ2-7,TRBV20-1,TGCAGTGCTCCTGACAACTACGAGCAGTACTTC,CSAPDNYEQYF
-,16,once,TRBJ2-2,TRBV11-2,TGTGCCAGCAGCTTACAAACAGGGAAAAACACCGGGGAGCTGTTTTTT,CASSLQTGKNTGELFF
TRBD1,17,-,TRBJ1-4,TRBV14,TGTGCCAGCAGCCAAAGCAGGACAGGGTATGGGGATGAAAAACTGTTTTTT,CASSQSRTGYGDEKLFF
TRBD1,13,-,TRBJ2-7,TRBV19,TGTGCCAGTAGCATATTAACAGGGGACGAGCAGTACTTC,CASSILTGDEQYF
-,11,once,TRBJ1-1,TRBV28,TGTGCCAGCATGGAGGCTACTGAAGCTTTCTTT,CASMEATEAFF
-,17,few,TRBJ2-7,TRBV13,TGTGCCAGCAGCCAAATGGGCCTCGTTCTTAACTCCTACGAGCAGTACTTC,CASSQMGLVLNSYEQYF
-,12,-,TRBJ1-2,TRBV2,TGTGCCAGCAGTTCTCCCCAATGGGGCTACACCTTC,CASSSPQWGYTF
-,16,-,TRBJ1-3,TRBV2,TGTGCCAGCAGTGAACGTCGACTTAACTCTGGAAACACCATATATTTT,CASSERRLNSGNTIYF
-,13,-,TRBJ1-1,TRBV2,TGTGCCAGCAGTTACAGCGGTTTGGCTGAAGCTTTCTTT,CASSYSGLAEAFF
TRBD1,16,-,TRBJ2-2,TRBV5-5,TGTGCCAGCAGCGGGGTGGACAGGGCCAACACCGGGGAGCTGTTTTTT,CASSGVDRANTGELFF
-,14,-,TRBJ1-2,TRBV4-3,TGCGCCAGCAGCCAAGGCCAGGGGATCGATGGCTACACCTTC,CASSQGQGIDGYTF